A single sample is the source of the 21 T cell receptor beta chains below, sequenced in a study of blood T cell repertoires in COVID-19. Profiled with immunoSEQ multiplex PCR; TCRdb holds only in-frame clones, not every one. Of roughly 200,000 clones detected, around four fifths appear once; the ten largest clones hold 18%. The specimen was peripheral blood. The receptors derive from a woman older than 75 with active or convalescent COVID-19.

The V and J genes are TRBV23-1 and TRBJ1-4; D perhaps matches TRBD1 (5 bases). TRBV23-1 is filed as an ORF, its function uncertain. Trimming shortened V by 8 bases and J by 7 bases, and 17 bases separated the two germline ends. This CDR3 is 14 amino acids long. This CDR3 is CASGPWGTGEKLFF. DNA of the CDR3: TGCGCCAGCGGGCCATGGGGCACCGGTGAAAAACTGTTTTTT.

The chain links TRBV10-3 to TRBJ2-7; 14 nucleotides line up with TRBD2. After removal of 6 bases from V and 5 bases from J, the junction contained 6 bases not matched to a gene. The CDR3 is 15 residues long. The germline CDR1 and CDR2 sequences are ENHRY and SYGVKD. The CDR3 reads CAIRETGLAGDEQYF. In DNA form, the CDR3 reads TGTGCCATCAGAGAGACGGGACTAGCGGGAGACGAGCAGTACTTC.

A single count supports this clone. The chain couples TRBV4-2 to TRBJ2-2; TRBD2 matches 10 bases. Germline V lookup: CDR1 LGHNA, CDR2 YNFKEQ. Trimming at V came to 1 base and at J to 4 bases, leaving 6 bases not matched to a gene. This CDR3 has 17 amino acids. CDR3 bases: TGTGCCAGCAGCCAAGTCGGAGCGGGGGGGCGCACCGGGGAGCTGTTTTTT. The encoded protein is CASSQVGAGGRTGELFF.

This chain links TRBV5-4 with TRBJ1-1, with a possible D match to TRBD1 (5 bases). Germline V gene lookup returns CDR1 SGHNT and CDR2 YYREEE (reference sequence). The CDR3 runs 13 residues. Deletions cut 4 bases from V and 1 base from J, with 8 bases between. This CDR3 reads CASSRGGNTEAFF. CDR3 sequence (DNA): TGTGCCAGCAGCAGGGGAGGGAACACTGAAGCTTTCTTT.

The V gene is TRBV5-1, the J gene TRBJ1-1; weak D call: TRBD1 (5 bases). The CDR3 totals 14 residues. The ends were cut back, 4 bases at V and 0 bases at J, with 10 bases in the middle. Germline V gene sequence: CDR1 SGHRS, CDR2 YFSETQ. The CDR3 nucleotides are TGCGCCAGCAGCAGGGGCCTTATGAACACTGAAGCTTTCTTT. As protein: CASSRGLMNTEAFF.

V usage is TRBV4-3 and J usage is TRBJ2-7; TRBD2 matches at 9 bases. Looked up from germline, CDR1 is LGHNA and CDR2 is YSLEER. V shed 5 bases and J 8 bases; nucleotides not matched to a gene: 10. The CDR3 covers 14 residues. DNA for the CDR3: TGCGCCAGCAGCTATGGAGCGGGGGGCCAAAAGCAGTACTTC. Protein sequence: CASSYGAGGQKQYF.

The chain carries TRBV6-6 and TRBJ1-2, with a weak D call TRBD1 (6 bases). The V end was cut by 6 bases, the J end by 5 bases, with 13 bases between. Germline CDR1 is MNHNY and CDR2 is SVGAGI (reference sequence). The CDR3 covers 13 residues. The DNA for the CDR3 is TGTGCCAGCAGCTGGGGGGGGCAATATGGCTACACCTTC. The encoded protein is CASSWGGQYGYTF.

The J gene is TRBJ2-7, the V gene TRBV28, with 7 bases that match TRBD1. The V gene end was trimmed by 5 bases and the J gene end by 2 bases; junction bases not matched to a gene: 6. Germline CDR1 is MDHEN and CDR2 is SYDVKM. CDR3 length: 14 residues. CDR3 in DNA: TGTGCCAGCAGTCCGCCGGGACAGCCCTACGAGCAGTACTTC. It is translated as CASSPPGQPYEQYF.

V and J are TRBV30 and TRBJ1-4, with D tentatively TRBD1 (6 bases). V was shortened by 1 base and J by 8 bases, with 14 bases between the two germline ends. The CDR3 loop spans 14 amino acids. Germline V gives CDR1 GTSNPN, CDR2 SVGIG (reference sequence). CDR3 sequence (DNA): TGTGCCTGGAGTGGCCTACAGGGTTGGGAAAAACTGTTTTTT. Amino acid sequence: CAWSGLQGWEKLFF. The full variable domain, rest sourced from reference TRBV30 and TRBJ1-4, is SQTIHQWPATLVQPVGSPLSLECTVEGTSNPNLYWYRQAAGRGLQLLFYSVGIGQISSEVPQNLSASRPQDRQFILSSKKLLLSDSGFYLCAWSGLQGWEKLFFGSGTQLSVL.

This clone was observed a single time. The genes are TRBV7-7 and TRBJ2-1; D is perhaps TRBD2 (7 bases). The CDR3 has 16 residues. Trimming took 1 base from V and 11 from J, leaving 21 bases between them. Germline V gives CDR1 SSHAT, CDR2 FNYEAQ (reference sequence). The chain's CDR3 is CASSLEPLGGGGKQFF. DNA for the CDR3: TGTGCCAGCAGCTTAGAGCCCTTGGGGGGCGGGGGAAAGCAGTTCTTC.

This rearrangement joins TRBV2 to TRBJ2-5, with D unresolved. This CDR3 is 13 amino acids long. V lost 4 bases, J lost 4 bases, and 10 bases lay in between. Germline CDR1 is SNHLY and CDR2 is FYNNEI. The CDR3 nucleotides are TGTGCCAGCAGTGGGAGTCGCGGAGAGACCCAGTACTTC. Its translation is CASSGSRGETQYF.

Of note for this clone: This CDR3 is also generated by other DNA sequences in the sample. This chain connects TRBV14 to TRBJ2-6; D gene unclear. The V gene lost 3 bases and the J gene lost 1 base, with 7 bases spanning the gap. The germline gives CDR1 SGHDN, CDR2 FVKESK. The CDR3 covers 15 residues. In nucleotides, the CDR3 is TGTGCCAGCAGCCACCCCCCTTCTGGGGCCAACGTCCTGACTTTC. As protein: CASSHPPSGANVLTF.

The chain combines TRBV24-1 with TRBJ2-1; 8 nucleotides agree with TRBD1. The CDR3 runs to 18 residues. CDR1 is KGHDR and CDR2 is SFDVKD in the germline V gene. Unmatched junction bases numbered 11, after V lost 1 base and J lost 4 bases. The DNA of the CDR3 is TGTGCCACCAGTGATTTAAAGTCTGGGGACAGGCCTTACAATGAGCAGTTCTTC. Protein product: CATSDLKSGDRPYNEQFF.

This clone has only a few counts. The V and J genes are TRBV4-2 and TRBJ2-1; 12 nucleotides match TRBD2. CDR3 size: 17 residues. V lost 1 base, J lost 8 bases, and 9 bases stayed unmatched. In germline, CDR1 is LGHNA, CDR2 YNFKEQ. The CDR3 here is CASSQVVGTSGLDEQFF. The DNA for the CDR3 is TGTGCCAGCAGCCAAGTAGTAGGGACTAGCGGGTTGGATGAGCAGTTCTTC.

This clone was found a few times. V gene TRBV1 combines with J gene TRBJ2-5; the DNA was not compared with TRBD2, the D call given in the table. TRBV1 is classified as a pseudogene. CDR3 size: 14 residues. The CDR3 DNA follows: TGCACCAGCAGCCCAAGCGAACCTCGGGAGACCCAGTACTTC. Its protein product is CTSSPSEPRETQYF.

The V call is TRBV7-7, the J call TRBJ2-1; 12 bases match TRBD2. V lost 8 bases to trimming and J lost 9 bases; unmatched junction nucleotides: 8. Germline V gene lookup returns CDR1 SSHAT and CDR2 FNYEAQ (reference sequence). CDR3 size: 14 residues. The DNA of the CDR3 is TGTGCCAGCTCCAGGACTAGCGGGGAGGGTGAGCAGTTCTTC. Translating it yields CASSRTSGEGEQFF.

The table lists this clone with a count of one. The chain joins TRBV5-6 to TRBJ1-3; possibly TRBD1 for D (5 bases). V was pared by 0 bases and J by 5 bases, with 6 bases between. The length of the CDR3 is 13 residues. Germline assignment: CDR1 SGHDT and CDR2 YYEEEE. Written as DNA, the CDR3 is TGTGCCAGCAGCTTGGACAGGCGAAACACCATATATTTT. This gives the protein CASSLDRRNTIYF.

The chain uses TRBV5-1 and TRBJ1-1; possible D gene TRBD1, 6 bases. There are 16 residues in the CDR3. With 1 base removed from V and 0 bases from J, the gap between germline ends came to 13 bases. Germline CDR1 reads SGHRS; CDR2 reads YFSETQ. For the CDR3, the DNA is TGCGCCAGCAGCTTGCAGGGGAATGGGTTGAACACTGAAGCTTTCTTT. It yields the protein CASSLQGNGLNTEAFF.

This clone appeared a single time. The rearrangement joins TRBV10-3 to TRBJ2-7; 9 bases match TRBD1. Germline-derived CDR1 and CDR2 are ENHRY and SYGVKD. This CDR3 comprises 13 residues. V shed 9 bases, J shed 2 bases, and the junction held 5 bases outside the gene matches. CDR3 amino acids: CAITGTGTYEQYF. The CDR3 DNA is TGTGCCATTACCGGGACAGGGACCTACGAGCAGTACTTC.

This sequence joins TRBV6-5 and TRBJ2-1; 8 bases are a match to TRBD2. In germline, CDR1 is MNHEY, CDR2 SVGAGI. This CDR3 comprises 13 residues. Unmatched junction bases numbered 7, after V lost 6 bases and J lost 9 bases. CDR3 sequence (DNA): TGTGCCAGCAGCCTGCGGGAGGCAGGTGAGCAGTTCTTC. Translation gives CASSLREAGEQFF.

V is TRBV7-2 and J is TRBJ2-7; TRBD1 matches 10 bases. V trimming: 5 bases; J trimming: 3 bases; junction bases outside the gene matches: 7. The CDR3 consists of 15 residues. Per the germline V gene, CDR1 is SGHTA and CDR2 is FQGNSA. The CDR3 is CASSRRDRGFYEQYF. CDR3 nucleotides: TGTGCCAGCAGCAGAAGGGACAGGGGTTTCTACGAGCAGTACTTC. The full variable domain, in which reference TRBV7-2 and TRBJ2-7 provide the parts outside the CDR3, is GAGVSQSPSNKVTEKGKDVELRCDPISGHTALYWYRQSLGQGLEFLIYFQGNSAPDKSGLPSDRFSAERTGGSVSTLTIQRTQQEDSAVYLCASSRRDRGFYEQYFGPGTRLTVT.